The rows below give T cell receptor beta chains drawn from one sample of a study of blood T cells in healthy people across ages. Via MiXCR, TCRdb re-called the 5' RACE reads, giving one row per CDR3 protein. The table has some 730,000 distinct CDR3 sequences, about 24% seen once. The sample consisted of blood. Every receptor here comes from a man between 65 and 85 years old in good health. CDR3s include the opening cysteine and the closing phenylalanine or tryptophan. D genes are given only for firm matches. Not every row has a clone size; where given, it reads once, few, many or a size class.

j_gene	abundance	v_gene	d_gene	CDR3nt	CDR3aa
TRBJ2-2	few	TRBV10-3	NA	TGTGCCATCAGTACCTATGACACCGGGGAGCTGTTTTTT	CAISTYDTGELFF
TRBJ1-1	NA	TRBV7-9	NA	TGTGCCAGCAGCTTTTTGGGGGGAGGTAAGACTGAAGCTTTCTTT	CASSFLGGGKTEAFF
TRBJ2-3	NA	TRBV20-1	NA	TGCAGTGCTCGAAGTCTCGCGACTAGCACAGATACGCAGTATTTT	CSARSLATSTDTQYF
TRBJ1-3	NA	TRBV5-1	TRBD1	TGCGCCAGCAGCCCGACAGGGGGATTCTCTGGAAACACCATATATTTT	CASSPTGGFSGNTIYF
TRBJ2-3	NA	TRBV20-1	NA	TGCAGTGCTAGAGATCGTTCAGGGCATACGCAGTATTTT	CSARDRSGHTQYF
TRBJ2-5	few	TRBV30	TRBD2	TGTGCCTGGAGTCGTGGGACTAGCGGGAGGCTTGCAAAGACCCAGTACTTC	CAWSRGTSGRLAKTQYF
TRBJ2-7	few	TRBV5-1	NA	TGCGCCAGCAGACAGGAGAACTACGAGCAGTACTTC	CASRQENYEQYF
TRBJ2-3	many	TRBV12-3/TRBV12-4	TRBD2	TGCGCCAGCAGCTTTACTAGCGGGGGCACAGATACGCAGTATTTT	CASSFTSGGTDTQYF
TRBJ2-5	many	TRBV12-3/TRBV12-4	TRBD2	TGTGCCAGCAGTTTATGGAGCGGGGGACAGACCCAGTACTTC	CASSLWSGGQTQYF
TRBJ1-1	once	TRBV29-1	NA	TGCAGCGTTGAAGACGCTGGCCGACGGAGAGCTTTCTTT	CSVEDAGRRRAFF